These T cell receptor beta chains were read from a single sample in a study of neurological immune-mediated disorders. TCRdb itself ran the 5' RACE reads through MiXCR, one entry per CDR3 protein. Of over 4,500 distinct CDR3 sequences listed, 23% are singletons. The sequenced sample consisted of CD8+ T cells from blood. The receptor set was obtained from a woman aged 60 to 75 with HTLV-1-associated myelopathy (HAM/TSP). Both conserved end residues are trimmed from each CDR3. Clone size is not always given. Where it is, it says once, few, many or a class for expanded clones.

j_call v_call cdr3_length clone_size cdr3_aa
TRBJ1-2 TRBV18 18 many ASSPTTYDPGQGGNYGYT
TRBJ2-1 TRBV20-1 16 medium-sized SARVPMGASGFYNEQF
TRBJ2-7 TRBV3-1 13 medium-sized ASSQDGGPFYEQY
TRBJ2-3 TRBV5-1 12 medium-sized ASSWTGETDTQY
TRBJ2-3 TRBV12-3/TRBV12-4 11 . ASSSSGPDTQY
TRBJ1-1 TRBV5-5 11 medium-sized ASSWTEDTEAF
TRBJ2-3 TRBV7-9 14 medium-sized ASSPRVGGDTDTQY
TRBJ2-1 TRBV20-1 13 medium-sized SARLATSDYNEQF
TRBJ1-3 TRBV10-3 11 many AISEINENTIY
TRBJ1-4 TRBV6-5 11 medium-sized ASSYSSGGKLF
TRBJ2-3 TRBV7-9 11 . ASSPNRENTQY
TRBJ2-1 TRBV10-2 13 . ASRRAGGDPNEQF
TRBJ2-7 TRBV7-2 13 many ASSLVGTGGYEQY
TRBJ2-1 TRBV7-8 17 . ASSPGLAGSLPSYNEQF
TRBJ2-7 TRBV6-5 13 medium-sized ASSPGLAGGSEQY
TRBJ1-2 TRBV29-1 11 . SATAGTGYGYT
TRBJ2-7 TRBV2 14 large ASSEDPLAGDYEQY
TRBJ2-6 TRBV3-1 14 many ASSQVFKTGANVLT
TRBJ1-5 TRBV2 16 many ASSELTFMGQGNQPQH
TRBJ2-2 TRBV11-2 16 medium-sized ASSLVSGQGANTGELF
TRBJ2-1 TRBV24-1 13 few ATSPTNSAYNEQF
TRBJ2-7 TRBV5-4 18 . ACSFYICSAFGRNSYEQY
TRBJ2-7 TRBV28 10 many ASSSLTYEQY
TRBJ1-2 TRBV29-1 10 . SAVDRFYGYT
TRBJ2-7 TRBV29-1 11 . SAGGTGGHEQY
TRBJ2-5 TRBV6-1 13 medium-sized ASSEGWGIQETQY
TRBJ2-1 TRBV29-1 12 medium-sized SVVGTGMSDEQF